The source of this TCR beta chain is a study of OX40 agonist ivuxolimab in advanced cancers. This clone was found once. This specimen includes other DNA sequences encoding the same CDR3. CDR1 is SEHNR, CDR2 FQNEAQ, per germline (reference sequence). This CDR3 spans 12 amino acids. Trimming took off 5 bases at V and 5 bases at J, with 10 bases between the two ends. This table comes from immunoSEQ multiplex PCR, and its TCRdb copy is limited to in-frame clones, with some not included. The sample lists about 19,000 clones, approximately 73% occurring once. This specimen was CD4+ or CD8+ T cells sorted from blood, taken in a trial of the OX40 agonist ivuxolimab. The V call is TRBV7-9, the J call TRBJ2-7; D remains unclear. This TCR derives from an adult with an advanced solid tumor such as melanoma, head and neck, liver or kidney cancer. The DNA for the CDR3 is TGTGCCAGCAGCCCGCTAGGAGACGAGCAGTACTTC. Its translation: CASSPLGDEQYF.